This T cell receptor beta chain is from a study of cytomegalovirus exposure and HLA in healthy donors. Study-level points and caveats: Prior analysis indicated that the majority of TCR beta V segments exhibited productivity approximately 90% or approximately 30% of the time.

The CDR3 is 14 residues long. With 5 bases removed from V and 3 bases from J, the gap between germline ends came to 13 bases. Germline CDR1 LNHDA, CDR2 SQIVND (reference sequence). Among the donors, all were healthy bone marrow donors. A word on this clone: The antigen is not known.

The PCR ran on 60 Vbeta and 13 Jbeta primers. Some clones are missing from TCRdb's copy, which holds only in-frame ones; the method was immunoSEQ multiplex PCR. This sample yields approximately 150,000 clones, of which about 63% are seen a single time; around 2.8% belongs to the top ten. This TCR was sampled from a woman between 40 and 50 years old in good health and CMV-seropositive. Sequencing input: PBMCs. The chain carries TRBV19 and TRBJ1-1, with D tentatively TRBD1 (5 bases). DNA for the CDR3: TGTGCCAGTAGTTTCCGGGGAGGGGACACTGAAGCTTTCTTT. This codes for CASSFRGGDTEAFF. The entire variable domain, with the rest obtained from reference TRBV19 and TRBJ1-1, is as follows: DGGITQSPKYLFRKEGQNVTLSCEQNLNHDAMYWYRQDPGQGLRLIYYSQIVNDFQKGDIAEGYSVSREKKESFPLTVTSAQKNPTAFYLCASSFRGGDTEAFFGQGTRLTVV.